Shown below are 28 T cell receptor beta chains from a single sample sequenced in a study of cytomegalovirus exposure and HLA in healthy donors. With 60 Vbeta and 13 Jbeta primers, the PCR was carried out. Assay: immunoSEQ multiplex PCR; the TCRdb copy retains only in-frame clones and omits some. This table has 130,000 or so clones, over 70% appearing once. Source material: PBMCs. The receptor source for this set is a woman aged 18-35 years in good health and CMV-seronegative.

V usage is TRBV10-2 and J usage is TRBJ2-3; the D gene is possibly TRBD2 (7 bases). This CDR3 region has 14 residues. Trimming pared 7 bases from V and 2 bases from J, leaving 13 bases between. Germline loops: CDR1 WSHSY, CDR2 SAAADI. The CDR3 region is CASTAGAHTDTQYF. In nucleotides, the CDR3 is TGCGCCAGCACGGCGGGGGCGCACACAGATACGCAGTATTTT.

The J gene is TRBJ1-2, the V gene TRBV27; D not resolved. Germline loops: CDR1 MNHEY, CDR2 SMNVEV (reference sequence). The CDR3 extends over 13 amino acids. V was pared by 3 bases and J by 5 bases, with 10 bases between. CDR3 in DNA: TGTGCCAGCAGTTTCGGGAGTGAGTATGGCTACACCTTC. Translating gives CASSFGSEYGYTF.

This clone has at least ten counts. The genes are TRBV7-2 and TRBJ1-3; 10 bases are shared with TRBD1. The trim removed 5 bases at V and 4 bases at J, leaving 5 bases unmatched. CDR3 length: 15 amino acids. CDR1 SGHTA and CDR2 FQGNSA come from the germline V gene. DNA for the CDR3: TGTGCCAGCAGCCCGACAGGGGGCGACGGAAACACCATATATTTT. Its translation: CASSPTGGDGNTIYF.

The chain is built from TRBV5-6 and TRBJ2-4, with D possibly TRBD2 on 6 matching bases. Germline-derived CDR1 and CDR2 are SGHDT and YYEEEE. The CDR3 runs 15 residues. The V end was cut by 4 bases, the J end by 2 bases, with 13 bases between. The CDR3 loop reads CASSHVRGTKNIQYF. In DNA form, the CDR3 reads TGTGCCAGCAGCCATGTACGGGGGACCAAAAACATTCAGTACTTC.

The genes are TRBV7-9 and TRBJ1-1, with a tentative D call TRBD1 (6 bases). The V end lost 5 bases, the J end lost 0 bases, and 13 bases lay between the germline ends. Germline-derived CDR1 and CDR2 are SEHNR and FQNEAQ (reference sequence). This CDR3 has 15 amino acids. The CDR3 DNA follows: TGTGCCAGCAGCCCGGGACACCCCATGAACACTGAAGCTTTCTTT. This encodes CASSPGHPMNTEAFF.

CDR3 DNA: TGCGCCAGCAGCCAAGAGGGGAGGGCGCTCACAGATACGCAGTATTTT. Amino acids: CASSQEGRALTDTQYF. V gene TRBV4-1 combines with J gene TRBJ2-3; 7 positions agree with TRBD2. The CDR3 totals 16 residues. Trimming cost V 0 bases and J 2 bases; bases outside gene matches: 5. CDR1 and CDR2 (germline): MGHRA, YSYEKL.

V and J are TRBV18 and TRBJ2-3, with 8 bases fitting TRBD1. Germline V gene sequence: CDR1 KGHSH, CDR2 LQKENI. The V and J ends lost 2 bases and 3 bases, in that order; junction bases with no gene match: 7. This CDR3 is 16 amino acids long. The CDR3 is CASSPYRDRTTDTQYF. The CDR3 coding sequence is TGTGCCAGCTCACCATACAGGGACAGGACTACAGATACGCAGTATTTT.

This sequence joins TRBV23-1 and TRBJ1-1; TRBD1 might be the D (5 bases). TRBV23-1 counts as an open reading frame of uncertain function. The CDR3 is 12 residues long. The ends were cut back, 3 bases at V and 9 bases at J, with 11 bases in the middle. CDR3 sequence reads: CASSQRGKKAFF. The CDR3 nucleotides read TGCGCCAGCAGTCAGCGGGGCAAAAAAGCTTTCTTT.

This CDR3 is CASSYREGGSGYTF. The CDR3 DNA reads as TGTGCCAGCAGTTACAGGGAGGGAGGGAGTGGCTACACCTTC. V usage is TRBV6-5 and J usage is TRBJ1-2; D ambiguous. This CDR3 is 14 amino acids long. The V and J ends lost 2 bases and 7 bases respectively, with 14 bases between them. From germline, CDR1 is MNHEY and CDR2 SVGAGI.

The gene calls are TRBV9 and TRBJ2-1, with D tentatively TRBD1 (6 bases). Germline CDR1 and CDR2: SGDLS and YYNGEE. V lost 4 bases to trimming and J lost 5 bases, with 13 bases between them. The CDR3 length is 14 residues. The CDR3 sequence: CASSLRTADNEQFF. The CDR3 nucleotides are TGTGCCAGCAGCCTCAGGACAGCCGACAATGAGCAGTTCTTC.

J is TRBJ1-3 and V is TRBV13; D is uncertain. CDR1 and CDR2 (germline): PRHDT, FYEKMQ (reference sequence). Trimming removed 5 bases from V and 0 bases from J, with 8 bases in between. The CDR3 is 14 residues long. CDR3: CASSITFSGNTIYF. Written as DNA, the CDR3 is TGTGCCAGCAGCATCACTTTCTCTGGAAACACCATATATTTT.

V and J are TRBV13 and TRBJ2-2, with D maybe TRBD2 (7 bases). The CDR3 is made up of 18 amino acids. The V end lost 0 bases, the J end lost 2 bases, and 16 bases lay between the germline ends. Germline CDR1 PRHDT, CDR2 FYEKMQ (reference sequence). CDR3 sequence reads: CASSLGLKGGINTGELFF. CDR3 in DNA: TGTGCCAGCAGCTTAGGCCTAAAGGGGGGGATAAACACCGGGGAGCTGTTTTTT.

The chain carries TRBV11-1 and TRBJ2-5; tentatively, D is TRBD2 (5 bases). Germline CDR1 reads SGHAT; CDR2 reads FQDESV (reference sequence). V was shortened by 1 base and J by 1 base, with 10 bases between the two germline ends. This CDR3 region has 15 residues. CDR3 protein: CASSLGSAAQETQYF. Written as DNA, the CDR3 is TGTGCCAGCAGCTTAGGGTCAGCGGCCCAAGAGACCCAGTACTTC.

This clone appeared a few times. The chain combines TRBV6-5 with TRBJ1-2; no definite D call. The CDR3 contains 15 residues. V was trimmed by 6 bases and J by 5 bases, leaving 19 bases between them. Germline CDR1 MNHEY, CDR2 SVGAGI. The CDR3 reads CASRADPEGQYGYTF. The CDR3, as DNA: TGTGCCAGCAGAGCTGACCCGGAGGGCCAATATGGCTACACCTTC.

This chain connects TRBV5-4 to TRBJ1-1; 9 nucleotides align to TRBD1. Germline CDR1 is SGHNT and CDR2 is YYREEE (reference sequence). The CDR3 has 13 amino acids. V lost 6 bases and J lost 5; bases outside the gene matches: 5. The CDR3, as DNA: TGTGCCAGCACCGCGACAGGGGGGACTGAAGCTTTCTTT. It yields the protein CASTATGGTEAFF.

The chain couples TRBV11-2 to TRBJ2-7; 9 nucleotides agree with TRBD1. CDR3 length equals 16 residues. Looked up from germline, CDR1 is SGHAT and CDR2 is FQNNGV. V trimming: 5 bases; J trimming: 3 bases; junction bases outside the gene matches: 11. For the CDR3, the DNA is TGTGCCAGCAGCCAGTTGTCGGGACAGGGTATCTACGAGCAGTACTTC. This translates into CASSQLSGQGIYEQYF.

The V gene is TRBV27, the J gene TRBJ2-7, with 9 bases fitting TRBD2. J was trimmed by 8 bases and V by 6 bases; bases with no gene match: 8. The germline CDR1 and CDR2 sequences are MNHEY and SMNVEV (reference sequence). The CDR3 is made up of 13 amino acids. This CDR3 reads CASRSGLAGQQYF. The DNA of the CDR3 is TGTGCCAGCAGATCCGGGCTAGCGGGACAGCAGTACTTC.

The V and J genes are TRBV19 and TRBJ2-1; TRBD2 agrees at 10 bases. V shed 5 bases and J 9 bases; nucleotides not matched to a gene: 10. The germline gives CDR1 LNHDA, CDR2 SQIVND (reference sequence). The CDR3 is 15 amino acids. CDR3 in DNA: TGTGCCAGTAGTCCCCAACTAGCGGGAAGGAGTGAGCAGTTCTTC. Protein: CASSPQLAGRSEQFF.

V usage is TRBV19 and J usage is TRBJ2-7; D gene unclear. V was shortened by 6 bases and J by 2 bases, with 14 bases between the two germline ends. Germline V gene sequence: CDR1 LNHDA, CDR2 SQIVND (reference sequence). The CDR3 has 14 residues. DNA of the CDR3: TGTGCCAGTAGGAACTCTAGAAGCGCCTACGAGCAGTACTTC. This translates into CASRNSRSAYEQYF.

For the CDR3, the DNA is TGTGCCAGCAGCTTGGCCCCTAGCGGATACCAAGAGACCCAGTACTTC. Residues: CASSLAPSGYQETQYF. The chain is built from TRBV5-4 and TRBJ2-5; 7 bases line up with TRBD2. Germline assignment: CDR1 SGHNT and CDR2 YYREEE (reference sequence). The CDR3 covers 16 residues. The V segment lost 0 bases and the J segment 0 bases; nucleotides outside the gene matches: 5.

In nucleotides, the CDR3 is TGTGCCAGCAGTTTTGGGACTCCCAACACTGAAGCTTTCTTT. Translation gives CASSFGTPNTEAFF. V gene TRBV27 combines with J gene TRBJ1-1, with D possibly matching TRBD1 (5 bases). In germline, CDR1 is MNHEY, CDR2 SMNVEV (reference sequence). This CDR3 is 14 amino acids long. Trimming took off 3 bases at V and 2 bases at J, with 10 bases between the two ends.

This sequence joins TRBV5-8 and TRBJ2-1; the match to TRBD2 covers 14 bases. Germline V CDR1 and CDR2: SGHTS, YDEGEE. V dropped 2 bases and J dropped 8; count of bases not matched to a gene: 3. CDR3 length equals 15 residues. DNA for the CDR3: TGTGCCAGCAGCTTTAGACTAGCGGGAGGGGATGAGCAGTTCTTC. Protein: CASSFRLAGGDEQFF.

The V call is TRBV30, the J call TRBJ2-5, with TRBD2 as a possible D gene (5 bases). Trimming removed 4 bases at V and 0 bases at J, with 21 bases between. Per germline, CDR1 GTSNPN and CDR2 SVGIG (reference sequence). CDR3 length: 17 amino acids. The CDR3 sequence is CAWIRSTSGLYQETQYF. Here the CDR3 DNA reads TGTGCCTGGATTCGGTCGACCAGCGGTCTTTACCAAGAGACCCAGTACTTC.

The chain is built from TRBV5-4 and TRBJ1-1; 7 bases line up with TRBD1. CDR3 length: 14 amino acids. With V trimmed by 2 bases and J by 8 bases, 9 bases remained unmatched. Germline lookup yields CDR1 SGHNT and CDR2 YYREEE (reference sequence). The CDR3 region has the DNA TGTGCCAGCAGCTTCGGAACAGGGGAATGGGAAGCTTTCTTT. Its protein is CASSFGTGEWEAFF.

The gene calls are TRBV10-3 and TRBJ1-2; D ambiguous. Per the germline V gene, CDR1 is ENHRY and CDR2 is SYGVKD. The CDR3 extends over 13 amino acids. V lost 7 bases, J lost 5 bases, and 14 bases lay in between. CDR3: CAITPGSEYGYTF. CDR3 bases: TGTGCCATCACCCCTGGTAGCGAATATGGCTACACCTTC.

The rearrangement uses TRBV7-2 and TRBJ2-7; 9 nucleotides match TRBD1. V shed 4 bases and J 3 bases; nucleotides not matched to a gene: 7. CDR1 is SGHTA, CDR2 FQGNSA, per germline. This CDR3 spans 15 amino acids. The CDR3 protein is CASSSAQGAIYEQYF. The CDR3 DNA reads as TGTGCCAGCAGCTCCGCACAGGGGGCGATCTACGAGCAGTACTTC.

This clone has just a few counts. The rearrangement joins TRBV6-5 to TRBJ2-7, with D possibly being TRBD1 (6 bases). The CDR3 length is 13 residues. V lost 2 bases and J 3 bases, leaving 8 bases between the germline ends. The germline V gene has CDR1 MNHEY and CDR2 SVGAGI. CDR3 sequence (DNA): TGTGCCAGCAGTTACGTGACAGGCTACGAGCAGTACTTC. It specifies CASSYVTGYEQYF.

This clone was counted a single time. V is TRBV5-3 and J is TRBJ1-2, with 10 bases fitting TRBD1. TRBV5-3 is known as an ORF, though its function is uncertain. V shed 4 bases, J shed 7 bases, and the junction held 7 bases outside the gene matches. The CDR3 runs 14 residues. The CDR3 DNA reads TGTGCCAGAAGCGACCTGACAGGGGGCGGTGGCTACACCTTC. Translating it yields CARSDLTGGGGYTF.